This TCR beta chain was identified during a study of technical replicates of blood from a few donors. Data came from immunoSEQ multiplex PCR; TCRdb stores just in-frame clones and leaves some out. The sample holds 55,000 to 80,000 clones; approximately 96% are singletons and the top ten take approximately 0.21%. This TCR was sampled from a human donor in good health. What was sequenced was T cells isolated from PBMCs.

Here the CDR3 DNA reads TGTGCCAGCAGTCAGTACACTGAAGCTTTCTTT. This encodes CASSQYTEAFF. The chain is built from TRBV11-1 and TRBJ1-1; no reliable D call. The CDR3 loop spans 11 amino acids. CDR1 and CDR2 (germline): SGHAT, FQDESV (reference sequence). Between the trimmed V and J ends, which lost 6 bases and 3 bases, there was a span of 5 bases.